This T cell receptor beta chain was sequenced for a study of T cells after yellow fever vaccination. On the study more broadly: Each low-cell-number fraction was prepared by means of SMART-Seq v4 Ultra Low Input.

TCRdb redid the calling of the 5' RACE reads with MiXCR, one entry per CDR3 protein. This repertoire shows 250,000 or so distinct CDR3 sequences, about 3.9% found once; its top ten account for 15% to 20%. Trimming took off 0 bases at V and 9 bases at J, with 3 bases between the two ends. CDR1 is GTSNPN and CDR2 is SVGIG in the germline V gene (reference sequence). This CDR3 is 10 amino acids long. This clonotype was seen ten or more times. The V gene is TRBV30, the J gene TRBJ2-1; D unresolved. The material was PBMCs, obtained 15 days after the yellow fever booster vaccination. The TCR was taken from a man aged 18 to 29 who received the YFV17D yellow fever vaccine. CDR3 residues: CAWSVLEQFF. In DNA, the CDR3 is TGTGCCTGGAGTGTACTTGAGCAGTTCTTC. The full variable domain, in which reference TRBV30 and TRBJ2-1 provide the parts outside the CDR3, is SQTIHQWPATLVQPVGSPLSLECTVEGTSNPNLYWYRQAAGRGLQLLFYSVGIGQISSEVPQNLSASRPQDRQFILSSKKLLLSDSGFYLCAWSVLEQFFGPGTRLTVL.